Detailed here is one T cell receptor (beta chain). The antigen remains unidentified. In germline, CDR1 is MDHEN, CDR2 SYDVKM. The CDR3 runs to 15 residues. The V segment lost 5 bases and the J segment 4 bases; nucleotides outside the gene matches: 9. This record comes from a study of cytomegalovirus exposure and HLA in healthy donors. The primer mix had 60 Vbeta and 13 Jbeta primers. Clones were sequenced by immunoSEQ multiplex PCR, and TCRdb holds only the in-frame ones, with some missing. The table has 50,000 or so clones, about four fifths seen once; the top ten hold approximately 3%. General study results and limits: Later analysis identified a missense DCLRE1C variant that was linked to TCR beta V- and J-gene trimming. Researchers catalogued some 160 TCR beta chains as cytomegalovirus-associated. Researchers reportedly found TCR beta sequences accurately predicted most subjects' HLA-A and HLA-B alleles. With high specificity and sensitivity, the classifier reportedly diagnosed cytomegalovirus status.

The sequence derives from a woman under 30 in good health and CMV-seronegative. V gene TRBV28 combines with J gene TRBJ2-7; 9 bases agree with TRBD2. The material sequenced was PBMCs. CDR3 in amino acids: CASSPLAGVGYEQYF. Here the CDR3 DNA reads TGTGCCAGCAGTCCTTTAGCGGGAGTAGGGTACGAGCAGTACTTC.